Listed here is a single TCR beta chain. This sample stems from a study of CD8 T cells in Susac syndrome. RNA, at about 0.5 to 1 ug, was reverse transcribed with random hexamers. Amplification of the TCR beta CDR3 was carried out by immunoSEQ multiplex PCR, which spanned a total of 54 Vbeta and 13 Jbeta segments. TCRdb ran MiXCR on the immunoSEQ multiplex PCR reads and lists one entry per CDR3 protein. The top ten hold 0.55% to 0.7% of the sample, which has tens of thousands of distinct CDR3 sequences, roughly 94% seen once. Trimming removed 2 bases at V and 10 bases at J, with 24 bases between. Germline V lookup: CDR1 SQVTM, CDR2 ANQGSEA. The CDR3 consists of 16 residues. Sequencing of TCR beta drew on CD8+ and CD4+ T cells from blood.

The clonotype comes from a human donor with multiple sclerosis. Sequenced sample: CD8+ T cells from PBMCs. This chain uses TRBV29-1 with TRBJ2-1; a possible D gene is TRBD1 (6 bases). The CDR3 sequence: CSVEPSTRGWIGEQFF. CDR3 sequence (DNA): TGCAGCGTTGAACCTTCGACGAGGGGGTGGATTGGGGAGCAGTTCTTC.